The 16 T cell receptor beta chains presented below share a single source sample, sequenced in a study of T cell changes during pregnancy in multiple sclerosis. Profiling relied on immunoSEQ multiplex PCR, and the TCRdb table lists in-frame clones only, not all of them. The repertoire holds some 43,000 clones, with 90% to 95% as singletons. Sequencing was performed on CD8+ T cells from peripheral blood mononuclear cells, taken in the third trimester of pregnancy. These receptor sequences come from a female donor with multiple sclerosis, enrolled in a pregnancy study.

The rearrangement uses TRBV27 and TRBJ2-7; 8 positions agree with TRBD2. Germline-derived CDR1 and CDR2 are MNHEY and SMNVEV (reference sequence). This CDR3 has 12 residues. Trimming removed 8 bases from V and 6 bases from J; junction bases left unmatched: 6. The CDR3 loop is CASRTSPAEQYF. The CDR3 DNA follows: TGTGCCAGCCGGACTAGCCCCGCCGAGCAGTACTTC.

The chain is built from TRBV5-4 and TRBJ2-1; tentative D call: TRBD2 (6 bases). Germline loops: CDR1 SGHNT, CDR2 YYREEE (reference sequence). Deletions cut 4 bases from V and 6 bases from J, with 14 bases between. CDR3 length equals 14 residues. CDR3: CASSQGTSLNEQFF. CDR3 nucleotides: TGTGCCAGCAGCCAGGGCACTAGCCTCAATGAGCAGTTCTTC.

The chain recombines TRBV4-1 with TRBJ2-7; 14 bases match TRBD2. V lost 4 bases to trimming and J lost 6 bases; unmatched junction nucleotides: 14. The CDR3 consists of 18 residues. Germline lookup yields CDR1 MGHRA and CDR2 YSYEKL. This chain's CDR3 is CASSPRGLAGGNKGEQYF. The CDR3 coding sequence is TGCGCCAGCAGCCCCCGCGGACTAGCGGGAGGAAACAAGGGCGAGCAGTACTTC.

The rearrangement joins TRBV28 to TRBJ2-1; 12 bases map to TRBD2. The V gene end was trimmed by 8 bases and the J gene end by 0 bases; junction bases not matched to a gene: 5. The germline V gene has CDR1 MDHEN and CDR2 SYDVKM. CDR3 length: 16 residues. CDR3 loop: CASALGLAGSYNEQFF. In DNA, the CDR3 is TGTGCCAGCGCATTGGGACTAGCGGGCTCCTACAATGAGCAGTTCTTC.

The chain joins TRBV6-4 to TRBJ1-2; 7 bases map to TRBD1. Germline V gene data show CDR1 as MRHNA and CDR2 as SNTAGT. The V segment lost 4 bases and the J segment 8 bases; nucleotides outside the gene matches: 13. This CDR3 has 15 amino acids. In DNA form, the CDR3 reads TGTGCCAGCAGTGCCCGTTGGGACAGTGGGGACGGCTACACCTTC. Its translation: CASSARWDSGDGYTF.

The rearrangement joins TRBV28 to TRBJ2-7; 9 nucleotides match TRBD1. The CDR3 runs 14 residues. The V gene end was trimmed by 3 bases and the J gene end by 6 bases; junction bases not matched to a gene: 6. Per the germline V gene, CDR1 is MDHEN and CDR2 is SYDVKM. The CDR3 region is CASSLRTGVFEQYF. The CDR3 bases are TGTGCCAGCAGTTTGCGGACAGGGGTTTTCGAGCAGTACTTC.

The chain combines TRBV5-5 with TRBJ2-3, with TRBD1 matching 7 bases. V was pared by 3 bases and J by 6 bases, with 13 bases of the junction left unmatched. Germline loops: CDR1 SGHKS, CDR2 YYEKEE (reference sequence). The CDR3 has 16 amino acids. CDR3 region: CASSSPYRDRRDTQYF. The DNA for the CDR3 is TGTGCCAGCAGCTCGCCCTACCGGGACAGAAGGGATACGCAGTATTTT. Looking up the rest from reference TRBV5-5 and TRBJ2-3 gives the full variable domain: DAGVTQSPTHLIKTRGQQVTLRCSPISGHKSVSWYQQVLGQGPQFIFQYYEKEERGRGNFPDRFSARQFPNYSSELNVNALLLGDSALYLCASSSPYRDRRDTQYFGPGTRLTVL.

The chain joins TRBV28 to TRBJ2-1; 7 positions match TRBD2. CDR1 and CDR2 (germline): MDHEN, SYDVKM. J lost 5 bases, V lost 7 bases, and 11 bases had no gene match. This CDR3 contains 15 residues. The CDR3 nucleotides are TGTGCCAGCATCCCGGAGGGGACTATCCACAATGAGCAGTTCTTC. Amino acids: CASIPEGTIHNEQFF. Looking up the rest from reference TRBV28 and TRBJ2-1 gives the full variable domain: DVKVTQSSRYLVKRTGEKVFLECVQDMDHENMFWYRQDPGLGLRLIYFSYDVKMKEKGDIPEGYSVSREKKERFSLILESASTNQTSMYLCASIPEGTIHNEQFFGPGTRLTVL.

In DNA, the CDR3 is TGCACCAGCAGCCGGCCCTGGGACAGCCCTTCCTACGAGCAGTACTTC. This encodes CTSSRPWDSPSYEQYF. V is TRBV1 and J is TRBJ2-7; the tabulated D call, TRBD1, remains unverified against the DNA. TRBV1 is termed a pseudogene. The CDR3 runs 16 residues.

This clone appeared once. This sequence joins TRBV27 and TRBJ2-7; 9 bases match TRBD1. After removal of 2 bases from V and 5 bases from J, the junction contained 7 bases not matched to a gene. CDR3 length: 15 amino acids. From germline, CDR1 is MNHEY and CDR2 SMNVEV (reference sequence). CDR3 region: CASSLRGTGSHEQYF. The DNA of the CDR3 is TGTGCCAGCAGTTTAAGAGGGACAGGGTCCCACGAGCAGTACTTC.

Here the CDR3 reads CASSWGTGQETQYF. DNA of the CDR3: TGTGCCAGCAGCTGGGGGACAGGGCAAGAGACCCAGTACTTC. The J gene is TRBJ2-5, the V gene TRBV5-8; 9 positions agree with TRBD1. V shed 3 bases and J 2 bases; nucleotides not matched to a gene: 2. The CDR3 is made up of 14 amino acids. CDR1 SGHTS and CDR2 YDEGEE come from the germline V gene.

The J gene is TRBJ2-7, the V gene TRBV9, with 8 bases matching TRBD2. The CDR3 runs to 16 residues. CDR1 and CDR2 (germline): SGDLS, YYNGEE. Trimming took 0 bases from V and 3 from J; bases not matched to a gene: 8. The CDR3 DNA sequence: TGTGCCAGCAGCGTAGCGACCGGGACTAGTAGCTACGAGCAGTACTTC. Its translation: CASSVATGTSSYEQYF.

V gene TRBV6-5 combines with J gene TRBJ1-1; 9 nucleotides match TRBD1. This CDR3 comprises 14 residues. V was clipped by 2 bases and J by 12 bases; unmatched bases: 10. In germline, CDR1 is MNHEY, CDR2 SVGAGI. The CDR3 DNA is TGTGCCAGCAGTTACACCGGGACAGGGTGGTTGTCTTTCTTT. Amino acid sequence: CASSYTGTGWLSFF.

The chain links TRBV4-2 to TRBJ2-7; D is perhaps TRBD2 (6 bases). The ends were cut back, 1 base at V and 4 bases at J, with 14 bases in the middle. CDR1 and CDR2 (germline): LGHNA, YNFKEQ. The CDR3 spans 15 residues. CDR3 amino acids: CASSQGPVGSYEQYF. For the CDR3, the DNA is TGTGCCAGCAGCCAAGGTCCCGTCGGGAGTTACGAGCAGTACTTC.

The CDR3 DNA reads TGTGCCAGCAGTGAATATGGGGGGGAGGAAAACGAGCAGTACTTC. Protein: CASSEYGGEENEQYF. This chain links TRBV25-1 with TRBJ2-7, with 7 bases fitting TRBD2. The germline CDR1 and CDR2 sequences are MGHDK and SYGVNS. The CDR3 loop spans 15 amino acids. After removal of 0 bases from V and 5 bases from J, the junction contained 7 bases not matched to a gene.

CDR3 sequence: CASSEPGTGGPGREKLFF. The CDR3 region has the DNA TGTGCCAGCAGCGAACCCGGGACAGGGGGCCCGGGTCGGGAAAAACTGTTTTTT. V usage is TRBV28 and J usage is TRBJ1-4; 12 bases map to TRBD1. The junction had 16 bases not matched to a gene; V was cut back by 6 bases and J by 8 bases. The CDR3 length is 18 residues. Looked up from germline, CDR1 is MDHEN and CDR2 is SYDVKM.